The 17 T cell receptor beta chains reported below all come from one sample, sequenced in a study of CD8 T cells in Susac syndrome. The authors reverse transcribed roughly 0.5 to 1 ug RNA with random hexamers. TCRdb reprocessed the immunoSEQ multiplex PCR reads with MiXCR, giving one entry per CDR3 protein. This table holds 100,000 to 150,000 distinct CDR3 sequences, roughly 96% found once. The sequenced sample was CD4+ T cells from PBMCs. The receptor source for this set is a human donor in good health.

CDR3 protein: CASSNLQINEQFF. CDR3 coding DNA: TGTGCCAGCAGCAACCTCCAGATTAATGAGCAGTTCTTC. The chain combines TRBV27 with TRBJ2-1, with no clear D. The ends were cut back, 6 bases at V and 7 bases at J, with 13 bases in the middle. The CDR3 runs to 13 residues. CDR1 is MNHEY, CDR2 SMNVEV, per germline (reference sequence).

In DNA form, the CDR3 reads TGTGCCAGCCGCCTTGCTCAGGGGCCGGGGGAGCAGTACTTC. Protein product: CASRLAQGPGEQYF. V gene TRBV18 combines with J gene TRBJ2-7; D is perhaps TRBD1 (6 bases). V shed 8 bases and J shed 7 bases, with 21 bases lying between them. This CDR3 has 14 residues. From germline, CDR1 is KGHSH and CDR2 LQKENI.

The chain is built from TRBV5-1 and TRBJ2-2, with D unclear. The CDR3 consists of 14 residues. Trimming pared 0 bases from V and 4 bases from J, leaving 7 bases between. CDR1 and CDR2 from the germline V gene are SGHRS and YFSETQ. This chain's CDR3 is CASSLEGPTGELFF. The CDR3 coding sequence is TGCGCCAGCAGCTTGGAAGGACCCACCGGGGAGCTGTTTTTT.

The rearrangement joins TRBV7-9 to TRBJ2-7, with D tentatively TRBD2 (5 bases). CDR1 and CDR2 (germline): SEHNR, FQNEAQ (reference sequence). V lost 2 bases and J 7 bases, leaving 9 bases between the germline ends. The CDR3 length is 12 residues. The CDR3 region is CASSLKGAEQYF. CDR3 DNA: TGTGCCAGCAGCTTAAAGGGAGCTGAGCAGTACTTC.

This chain links TRBV5-1 with TRBJ2-7; perhaps TRBD2 as D (6 bases). Trimming cost V 4 bases and J 0 bases, with 11 bases left between them. Per germline, CDR1 SGHRS and CDR2 YFSETQ. This CDR3 spans 14 amino acids. CDR3 sequence reads: CASSRGTDSYEQYF. The CDR3 DNA reads as TGCGCCAGCAGCCGCGGGACTGACTCCTACGAGCAGTACTTC.

The chain has TRBV5-1 and TRBJ2-3; 8 bases line up with TRBD2. The CDR3 has 15 residues. The V segment lost 1 base and the J segment 6 bases; nucleotides outside the gene matches: 7. Per the germline V gene, CDR1 is SGHRS and CDR2 is YFSETQ. CDR3 amino acids: CASSLSSGEQDTQYF. For the CDR3, the DNA is TGCGCCAGCAGCTTGAGTAGCGGGGAGCAGGATACGCAGTATTTT.

The chain couples TRBV5-8 to TRBJ2-3, with D possibly matching TRBD1 (6 bases). The CDR3 is 15 amino acids. Trimming stripped 6 bases from V and 0 bases from J, with 14 bases between. The germline CDR1 and CDR2 sequences are SGHTS and YDEGEE. The CDR3: CASTRGTLSTDTQYF. The CDR3 coding sequence is TGTGCCAGCACTCGTGGGACACTTAGCACAGATACGCAGTATTTT.

The chain uses TRBV29-1 and TRBJ1-2; D is undetermined. The CDR3 contains 14 residues. Trimming took 0 bases from V and 2 from J, leaving 10 bases between them. Germline-derived CDR1 and CDR2 are SQVTM and ANQGSEA. The CDR3 here is CSVEDRPRNYGYTF. CDR3 in DNA: TGCAGCGTTGAAGATCGCCCACGGAACTATGGCTACACCTTC.

This rearrangement joins TRBV5-1 to TRBJ1-1; D may be TRBD1 (6 bases). From germline, CDR1 is SGHRS and CDR2 YFSETQ. The CDR3 contains 14 residues. Trimming shortened V by 3 bases and J by 1 base, and 10 bases separated the two germline ends. The CDR3 nucleotides read TGCGCCAGCAGCTCCCTGGACAGGAACACTGAAGCTTTCTTT. Protein: CASSSLDRNTEAFF.

The V gene is TRBV12-3 or TRBV12-4, the J gene TRBJ2-7; D may be TRBD2 (6 bases). V was cut by 6 bases and J by 2 bases, with 14 bases left in between. The CDR3 spans 14 residues. Here the CDR3 DNA reads TGTGCCAGCAGGACCTCCGGGGGTCCCTACGAGCAGTACTTC. It encodes CASRTSGGPYEQYF.

The V gene is TRBV29-1, the J gene TRBJ2-7; D may be TRBD1 (5 bases). V lost 2 bases, J lost 6 bases, and 14 bases lay in between. Germline V gives CDR1 SQVTM, CDR2 ANQGSEA. The CDR3 runs to 13 residues. CDR3 sequence: CSVELGTGAEQYF. The CDR3 DNA is TGCAGCGTTGAATTGGGCACAGGTGCCGAGCAGTACTTC.

This rearrangement joins TRBV12-3 or TRBV12-4 to TRBJ1-1; unclear D gene. CDR3 length equals 14 residues. V was clipped by 5 bases and J by 0 bases, with 10 bases between them. The CDR3 DNA is TGTGCCAGCAGTCACAGAAATATGAACACTGAAGCTTTCTTT. It translates to CASSHRNMNTEAFF.

The gene calls are TRBV27 and TRBJ1-1, with 8 bases aligning to TRBD1. This CDR3 spans 14 amino acids. Germline CDR1 and CDR2: MNHEY and SMNVEV (reference sequence). With 6 bases clipped from V and 1 base from J, the junction kept 4 bases outside the gene matches. In nucleotides, the CDR3 is TGTGCCAGCAGGGGGACAGGCGGGAACACTGAAGCTTTCTTT. It encodes CASRGTGGNTEAFF.

This chain uses TRBV5-1 with TRBJ2-1; D possibly corresponds to TRBD2 (6 bases). Germline CDR1 and CDR2: SGHRS and YFSETQ. Trimming removed 1 base at V and 10 bases at J, with 21 bases between. There are 16 residues in the CDR3. This CDR3 reads CASSLLTGDLGMEQFF. The CDR3 DNA reads as TGCGCCAGCAGCTTGTTGACGGGAGACTTGGGGATGGAGCAGTTCTTC.

This clonotype was observed a single time. The rearrangement uses TRBV10-3 and TRBJ1-1, with a weak D call TRBD1 (6 bases). Per the germline V gene, CDR1 is ENHRY and CDR2 is SYGVKD. This CDR3 contains 14 residues. Trimming removed 6 bases at V and 2 bases at J, with 13 bases between. The CDR3 DNA reads as TGTGCCATCAGGGGGACACCAACCAACACTGAAGCTTTCTTT. This codes for CAIRGTPTNTEAFF.

The J gene is TRBJ1-5, the V gene TRBV30; no reliable D call. The V gene lost 2 bases and the J gene lost 2 bases, with 10 bases spanning the gap. Germline-derived CDR1 and CDR2 are GTSNPN and SVGIG (reference sequence). The CDR3 spans 14 residues. The DNA for the CDR3 is TGTGCCTGGAGTCGGACCGCCGGCAATCAGCCCCAGCATTTT. Protein product: CAWSRTAGNQPQHF.

In DNA, the CDR3 is TGTGCCAGCAGCTTGGGGGCAGGGAGGCCTCCGAATACGCAGTATTTT. Its translation: CASSLGAGRPPNTQYF. The chain carries TRBV5-4 and TRBJ2-3, with D perhaps matching TRBD2 (6 bases). Trimming left V 0 bases short and J 7 bases short, with 18 bases between. This CDR3 has 16 amino acids. CDR1 is SGHNT, CDR2 YYREEE, per germline (reference sequence).